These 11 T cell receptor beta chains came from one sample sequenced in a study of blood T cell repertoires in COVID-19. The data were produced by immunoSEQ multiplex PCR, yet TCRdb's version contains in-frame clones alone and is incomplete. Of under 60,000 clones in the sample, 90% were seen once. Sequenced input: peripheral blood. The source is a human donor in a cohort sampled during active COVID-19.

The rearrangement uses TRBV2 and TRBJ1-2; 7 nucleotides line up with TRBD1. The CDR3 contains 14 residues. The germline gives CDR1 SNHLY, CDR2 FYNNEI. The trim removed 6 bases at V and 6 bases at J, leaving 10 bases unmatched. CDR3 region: CASRPTGDRDGYTF. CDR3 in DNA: TGTGCCAGCAGGCCCACAGGGGATCGAGATGGCTACACCTTC.

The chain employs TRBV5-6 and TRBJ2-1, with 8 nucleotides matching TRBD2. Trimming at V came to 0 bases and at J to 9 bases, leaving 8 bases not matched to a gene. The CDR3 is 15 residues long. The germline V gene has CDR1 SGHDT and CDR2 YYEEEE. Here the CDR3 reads CASSLGTGLDLEQFF. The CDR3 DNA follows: TGTGCCAGCAGCTTGGGGACGGGACTAGATCTTGAGCAGTTCTTC.

The CDR3 bases are TGTGCCAGCAGTTTATTACAGAACACTGAAGCTTTCTTT. Translating gives CASSLLQNTEAFF. V and J are TRBV28 and TRBJ1-1; no definite D call. CDR1 MDHEN and CDR2 SYDVKM come from the germline V gene. V lost 1 base and J 1 base, leaving 4 bases between the germline ends. This CDR3 is built from 13 residues.

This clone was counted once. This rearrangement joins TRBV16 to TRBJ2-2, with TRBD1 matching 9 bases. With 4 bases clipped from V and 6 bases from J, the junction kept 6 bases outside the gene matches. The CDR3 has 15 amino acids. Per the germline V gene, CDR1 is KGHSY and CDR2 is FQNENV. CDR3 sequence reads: CASSPDRGTAGELFF. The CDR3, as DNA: TGTGCCAGCAGCCCGGACAGGGGAACGGCCGGGGAGCTGTTTTTT.

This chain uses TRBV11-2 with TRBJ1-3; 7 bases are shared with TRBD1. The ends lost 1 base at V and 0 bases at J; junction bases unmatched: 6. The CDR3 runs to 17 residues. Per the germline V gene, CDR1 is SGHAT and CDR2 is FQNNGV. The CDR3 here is CASSLGTGLFSGNTIYF. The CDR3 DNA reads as TGTGCCAGCAGCTTAGGGACAGGACTTTTCTCTGGAAACACCATATATTTT. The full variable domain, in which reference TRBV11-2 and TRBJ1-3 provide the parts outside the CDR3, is EAGVAQSPRYKIIEKRQSVAFWCNPISGHATLYWYQQILGQGPKLLIQFQNNGVVDDSQLPKDRFSAERLKGVDSTLKIQPAKLEDSAVYLCASSLGTGLFSGNTIYFGEGSWLTVV.

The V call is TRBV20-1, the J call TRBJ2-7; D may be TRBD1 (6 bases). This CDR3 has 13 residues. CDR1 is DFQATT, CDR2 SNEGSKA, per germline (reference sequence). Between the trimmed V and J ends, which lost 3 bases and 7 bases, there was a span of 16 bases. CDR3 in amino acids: CSASTTGSQEQYF. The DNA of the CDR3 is TGCAGTGCTAGTACGACAGGTTCCCAAGAGCAGTACTTC.

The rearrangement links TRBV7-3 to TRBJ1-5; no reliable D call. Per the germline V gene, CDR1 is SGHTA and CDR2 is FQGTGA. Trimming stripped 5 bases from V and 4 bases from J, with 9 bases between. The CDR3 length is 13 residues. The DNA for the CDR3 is TGTGCCAGCAGCGCTCAGGCTAATCAGCCCCAGCATTTT. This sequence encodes CASSAQANQPQHF.

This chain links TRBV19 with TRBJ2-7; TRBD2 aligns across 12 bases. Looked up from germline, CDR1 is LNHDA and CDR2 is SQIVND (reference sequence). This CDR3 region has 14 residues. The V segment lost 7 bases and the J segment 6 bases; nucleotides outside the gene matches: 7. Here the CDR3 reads CASTPTSGSSEQYF. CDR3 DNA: TGTGCCAGTACCCCGACTAGCGGGAGTTCCGAGCAGTACTTC. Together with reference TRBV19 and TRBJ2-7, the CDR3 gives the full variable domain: DGGITQSPKYLFRKEGQNVTLSCEQNLNHDAMYWYRQDPGQGLRLIYYSQIVNDFQKGDIAEGYSVSREKKESFPLTVTSAQKNPTAFYLCASTPTSGSSEQYFGPGTRLTVT.

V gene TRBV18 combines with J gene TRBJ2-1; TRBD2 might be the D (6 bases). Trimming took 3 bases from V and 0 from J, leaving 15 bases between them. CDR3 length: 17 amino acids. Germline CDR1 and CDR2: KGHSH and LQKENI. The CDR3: CASSPPATGVSYNEQFF. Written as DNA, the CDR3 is TGTGCCAGCTCACCCCCGGCTACGGGGGTCTCCTACAATGAGCAGTTCTTC. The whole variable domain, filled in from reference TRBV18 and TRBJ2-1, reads NAGVMQNPRHLVRRRGQEARLRCSPMKGHSHVYWYRQLPEEGLKFMVYLQKENIIDESGMPKERFSAEFPKEGPSILRIQQVVRGDSAAYFCASSPPATGVSYNEQFFGPGTRLTVL.

The CDR3 bases are TGCGCCAGCAGCTCGGGGTTGAGCACTAATGAAAAACTGTTTTTT. Its protein is CASSSGLSTNEKLFF. V is TRBV5-1 and J is TRBJ1-4; D not resolved. The V gene's germline CDR1 is SGHRS and CDR2 YFSETQ. V gave up 3 bases and J gave up 2 bases, with 11 bases separating them. The CDR3 length is 15 residues.

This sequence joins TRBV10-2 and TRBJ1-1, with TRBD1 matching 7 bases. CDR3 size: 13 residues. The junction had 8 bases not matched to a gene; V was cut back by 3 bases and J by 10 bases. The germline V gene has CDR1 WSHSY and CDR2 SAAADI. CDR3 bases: TGCGCCAGCAGTGAAAAACCGACAGGGACAGCTTTCTTT. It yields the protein CASSEKPTGTAFF.